One and the same sample provided the 4 T cell receptor beta chains below, sequenced in a study of identical twins. TCRdb reprocessed the 5' RACE reads via MiXCR and lists one record per CDR3 protein. The data contain a few hundred thousand distinct CDR3 sequences, approximately 8.6% of them singletons. A further study also used this sample, focusing on yellow fever vaccine responses in identical twins.

Sequencing was done on a sample of CD8+ T cells sorted from blood. These receptors originate from a young woman in good health.

CDR3 nucleotides: TGCAGTGCTAGAGTAGCTGGGACCGGGGAGCTGTTTTTT. Residues: CSARVAGTGELFF. The chain links TRBV20-1 to TRBJ2-2; D gene unclear. CDR3 size: 13 residues. In germline, CDR1 is DFQATT, CDR2 SNEGSKA (reference sequence). V was cut by 1 base and J by 5 bases, with 8 bases left in between.

This clonotype appeared a few times. The chain has TRBV30 and TRBJ1-3; perhaps TRBD1 as D (5 bases). Trimming took off 4 bases at V and 7 bases at J, with 14 bases between the two ends. CDR1 GTSNPN and CDR2 SVGIG come from the germline V gene (reference sequence). The CDR3 is made up of 13 amino acids. In DNA form, the CDR3 reads TGTGCCTGGATTGTGGGGGGGGGGAACACCATATATTTT. It codes for CAWIVGGGNTIYF.

J is TRBJ2-3 and V is TRBV2; 10 bases match TRBD2. Germline CDR1 is SNHLY and CDR2 is FYNNEI. V was pared by 6 bases and J by 3 bases, with 6 bases of the junction left unmatched. The CDR3 consists of 15 residues. The CDR3 bases are TGTGCCAGCAGCCCGGGACTAGCGACTACAGATACGCAGTATTTT. Its protein is CASSPGLATTDTQYF. Combining the CDR3 with reference TRBV2 and TRBJ2-3 gives the whole variable domain EPEVTQTPSHQVTQMGQEVILRCVPISNHLYFYWYRQILGQKVEFLVSFYNNEISEKSEIFDDQFSVERPDGSNFTLKIRSTKLEDSAMYFCASSPGLATTDTQYFGPGTRLTVL.

This clonotype was picked up many times. This chain connects TRBV7-9 to TRBJ1-4; 8 bases line up with TRBD1. The V segment lost 3 bases and the J segment 6 bases; nucleotides outside the gene matches: 6. Germline CDR1 SEHNR, CDR2 FQNEAQ (reference sequence). The CDR3 runs to 15 residues. CDR3 coding DNA: TGTGCCAGCAGCTTTGTACCGGACAGGGATGAAAAACTGTTTTTT. It encodes CASSFVPDRDEKLFF.